This T cell receptor beta chain was sequenced for a study of blood T cell repertoires in COVID-19. Looking at the study overall: Donors in the United States, Italy and Spain gave samples during acute or convalescent COVID-19. T cells, B-cell-depleted T cells, or PBMCs provided the cDNA or gDNA that served as material.

As originally analysed: Scientists estimated how many nucleated cells there were by amplifying reference gene primers. Only in-frame clones appear in the TCRdb table, and some are missing; sequencing was by immunoSEQ multiplex PCR. V and J calls and clone size come straight from that table; D and trimming were deduced from the DNA. The table shows about 350,000 clones, with 90% to 95% occurring only once. The CDR3 sequence is 16 residues long. In germline, CDR1 is KGHDR, CDR2 SFDVKD. The V segment lost 1 base and the J segment 5 bases; nucleotides outside the gene matches: 7. This rearrangement joins TRBV24-1 to TRBJ2-1; 7 positions match TRBD1. The sample taken for sequencing was peripheral blood. The receptor's source is a woman aged 18-30 years who had recovered from COVID-19. The CDR3 DNA sequence: TGTGCCACCAGTGATTTCCCCAGCGGACAGGACAATGAGCAGTTCTTC. Its protein product is CATSDFPSGQDNEQFF.